Included here is one T cell receptor beta chain sequence, with context. These data come from a study of blood T cell repertoires in COVID-19. Study-level information: Acute and convalescent COVID-19 specimens originated in the United States, Italy and Spain.

The germline CDR1 and CDR2 sequences are SGHRS and YFSETQ. V shed 4 bases and J 1 base; nucleotides not matched to a gene: 3. The CDR3 extends over 15 amino acids. Measured with immunoSEQ multiplex PCR; TCRdb has only the in-frame clones, and not every one. Of 180,000 or so clones detected, approximately 88% appear once; the ten largest clones hold over 10%. The receptor's source is a woman aged 60 to 75 who had recovered from COVID-19. Sample: PBMCs or T cells enriched from blood (not recorded which). This chain joins TRBV5-1 and TRBJ2-2, with TRBD2 identical over 8 bases. The CDR3 protein is CASSGTSGNTGELFF. Here the CDR3 DNA reads TGCGCCAGCAGCGGCACTAGCGGGAACACCGGGGAGCTGTTTTTT.